One and the same sample provided the 15 T cell receptor beta chains below, sequenced in a study of regulatory T cells in long-lasting Graves disease. The TCR beta library used iRepertoire HTBI primers with Arm-PCR amplification of CDR3. Each CDR3 protein gets one entry after TCRdb re-called the multiplex PCR reads with MiXCR. Found here are 420,000 or so distinct CDR3 sequences, roughly 15% of them singletons; the top ten hold 23%. Time point: newly diagnosed GD, antithyroid drugs for less than 3 months. The TCR library was made from RNA extracted from PBMCs. These data also featured in a second study, about T cells in Graves' hyperthyroidism and ophthalmopathy.

Sequenced here: peripheral blood mononuclear cells (PBMCs), sampled at new diagnosis, from a patient treated with antithyroid drugs. These TCRs come from a woman aged 18-30 years with Graves disease.

The rearrangement uses TRBV6-1 and TRBJ2-7, with no clear D. Germline V gene lookup returns CDR1 MNHNS and CDR2 SASEGT. The CDR3 is made up of 12 amino acids. V lost 5 bases and J 4 bases, leaving 9 bases between the germline ends. This CDR3 is CASSRAEYEQYF. DNA of the CDR3: TGTGCCAGCAGTAGGGCCGAATACGAGCAGTACTTC.

This clonotype was counted many times. A much larger clone lies a single base off, so this may be a read error. The J gene is TRBJ1-1, the V gene TRBV3-1, with D possibly TRBD1 on 5 matching bases. V dropped 5 bases and J dropped 3 bases, with 16 bases sitting between them. The length of the CDR3 is 15 residues. Germline CDR1 is LGHDT and CDR2 is YNNKEL (reference sequence). The CDR3 DNA sequence: TGTGCCAGCAGCGACCGCAGGGTAGGGGACACTGAAGCTTTCTTT. Protein sequence: CASSDRRVGDTEAFF. The variable domain in full, completed from reference TRBV3-1 and TRBJ1-1, reads DTAVSQTPKYLVTQMGNDKSIKCEQNLGHDTMYWYKQDSKKFLKIMFSYNNKELIINETVPNRFSPKSPDKAHLNLHINSLELGDSAVYFCASSDRRVGDTEAFFGQGTRLTVV.

In regard to this clonotype: A much bigger clone sits one base away, suggesting this may be a read error. This rearrangement joins TRBV12-3 or TRBV12-4 to TRBJ2-4, with D tentatively TRBD1 or TRBD2 (5 bases each). The CDR3 has 17 residues. The CDR3 coding sequence is TGTGCCAGCAGTTTAAGGGTGACCGGGGCTGCCAAAAACGTTCAGTACTTC. Protein: CASSLRVTGAAKNVQYF.

This clonotype showed up many times. V gene TRBV30 combines with J gene TRBJ2-7; maybe TRBD2 (6 bases). The CDR3 sequence is 11 residues long. The V end lost 5 bases, the J end lost 6 bases, and 11 bases lay between the germline ends. Germline CDR1 is GTSNPN and CDR2 is SVGIG (reference sequence). The CDR3 DNA follows: TGTGCCTGGGCGGGGACGTCCGAGCAGTACTTC. Translated, it gives CAWAGTSEQYF.

This clonotype showed up just a few times. This chain uses TRBV20-1 with TRBJ2-2; D uncertain. Germline assignment: CDR1 DFQATT and CDR2 SNEGSKA (reference sequence). CDR3 length: 14 residues. The V and J ends lost 6 bases and 2 bases respectively, with 13 bases between them. Here the CDR3 DNA reads TGCAGTGCCGTAGACGGTTTTAACACCGGGGAGCTGTTTTTT. Translation gives CSAVDGFNTGELFF.

This clonotype was detected ten times or more. The chain carries TRBV7-9 and TRBJ2-1; 7 bases map to TRBD1. This CDR3 is 16 amino acids long. Trimming cost V 4 bases and J 2 bases; bases outside gene matches: 8. Germline CDR1 is SEHNR and CDR2 is FQNEAQ (reference sequence). CDR3 sequence (DNA): TGTGCCAGCAGCTCTATCGACAGGGCTCCCTACAATGAGCAGTTCTTC. This gives the protein CASSSIDRAPYNEQFF.

This clonotype has at least ten counts. The CDR3 coding sequence is TGTGCCAGCAGCCAAGTTAGCCATGAGCAGTTCTTC. Protein: CASSQVSHEQFF. The chain couples TRBV3-1 to TRBJ2-1; D remains ambiguous. V lost 1 base and J 8 bases, leaving 6 bases between the germline ends. The CDR3 runs 12 residues. Germline CDR1 LGHDT, CDR2 YNNKEL (reference sequence).

V gene TRBV15 combines with J gene TRBJ2-1, with TRBD2 matching 13 bases. This CDR3 has 15 amino acids. V lost 9 bases and J lost 3; bases outside the gene matches: 5. CDR1 is LNHNV and CDR2 is YYDKDF in the germline V gene (reference sequence). Written as DNA, the CDR3 is TGTGCCACGAGGACTAGCGGGAGAAGCTACAATGAGCAGTTCTTC. This gives the protein CATRTSGRSYNEQFF.

V gene TRBV19 combines with J gene TRBJ1-5, with no clear D. This CDR3 region has 14 residues. Trimming left V 2 bases short and J 6 bases short, with 11 bases between. Looked up from germline, CDR1 is LNHDA and CDR2 is SQIVND (reference sequence). DNA of the CDR3: TGTGCCAGTAGTATAAAGTCTGGTGGTCAGCCCCAGCATTTT. This translates into CASSIKSGGQPQHF.

The chain carries TRBV3-1 and TRBJ2-4; D not certain. V was shortened by 0 bases and J by 0 bases, with 18 bases between the two germline ends. Germline V gives CDR1 LGHDT, CDR2 YNNKEL (reference sequence). The CDR3 runs to 19 residues. The CDR3 loop is CASSQESLGRGVAKNIQYF. The CDR3 nucleotides are TGTGCCAGCAGCCAAGAGTCCCTGGGCAGAGGAGTAGCCAAAAACATTCAGTACTTC.

The CDR3, as DNA: TGCAGCGCTCGGGACAGTCGCGATCAGCCCCAGCATTTT. This encodes CSARDSRDQPQHF. The chain combines TRBV29-1 with TRBJ1-5; 7 nucleotides agree with TRBD1. This CDR3 is built from 13 residues. The germline V gene encodes CDR1 SQVTM and CDR2 ANQGSEA. J lost 5 bases, V lost 7 bases, and 8 bases had no gene match.

This clonotype occurred many times. The chain carries TRBV20-1 and TRBJ1-1; D is undetermined. Germline CDR1 reads DFQATT; CDR2 reads SNEGSKA (reference sequence). The CDR3 runs 12 residues. V was cut by 6 bases and J by 2 bases, with 10 bases left in between. The CDR3 is CSARVHNTEAFF. CDR3 coding DNA: TGCAGTGCCCGGGTGCACAACACTGAAGCTTTCTTT.

The chain is built from TRBV7-2 and TRBJ2-7; D may correspond to TRBD1 or TRBD2 (5 bases each). V was clipped by 5 bases and J by 3 bases, with 14 bases between them. Germline loops: CDR1 SGHTA, CDR2 FQGNSA. The CDR3 spans 14 residues. The DNA for the CDR3 is TGTGCCAGCAGCCACCGGGACGGGGACTACGAGCAGTACTTC. Residues: CASSHRDGDYEQYF.

The V gene is TRBV5-5, the J gene TRBJ2-5; D is perhaps TRBD1 (5 bases). Germline CDR1 and CDR2: SGHKS and YYEKEE (reference sequence). This CDR3 contains 15 residues. V was trimmed by 4 bases and J by 1 base, leaving 14 bases between them. In DNA form, the CDR3 reads TGTGCCAGCAGCCTGGGGCGAAACGCCCAAGAGACCCAGTACTTC. It codes for CASSLGRNAQETQYF.

This clonotype was detected once. The CDR3 reads CASSLTDGQHEKLFF. The CDR3 region has the DNA TGTGCCAGCAGCTTAACCGACGGTCAGCATGAAAAACTGTTTTTT. This sequence joins TRBV11-3 and TRBJ1-4; D not certain. Trimming took 2 bases from V and 6 from J, leaving 13 bases between them. CDR3 length equals 15 residues. The V gene's germline CDR1 is SGHNT and CDR2 YENEEA.